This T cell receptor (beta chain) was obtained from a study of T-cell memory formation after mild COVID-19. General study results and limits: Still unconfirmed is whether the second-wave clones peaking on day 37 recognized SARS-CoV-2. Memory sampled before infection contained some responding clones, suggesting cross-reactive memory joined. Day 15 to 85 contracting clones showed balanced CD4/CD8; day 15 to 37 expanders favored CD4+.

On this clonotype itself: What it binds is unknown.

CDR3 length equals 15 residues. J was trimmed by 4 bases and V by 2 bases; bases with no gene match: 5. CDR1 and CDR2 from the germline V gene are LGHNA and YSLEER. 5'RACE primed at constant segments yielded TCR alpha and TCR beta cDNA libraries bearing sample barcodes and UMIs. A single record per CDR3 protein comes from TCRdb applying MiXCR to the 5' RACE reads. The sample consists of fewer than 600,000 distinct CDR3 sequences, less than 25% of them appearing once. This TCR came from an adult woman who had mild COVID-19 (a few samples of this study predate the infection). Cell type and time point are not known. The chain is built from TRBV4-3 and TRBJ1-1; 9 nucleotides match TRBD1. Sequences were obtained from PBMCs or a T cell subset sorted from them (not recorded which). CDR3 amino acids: CASSQQRDRVTEAFF. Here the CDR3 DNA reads TGCGCCAGCAGCCAACAAAGGGACAGGGTCACTGAAGCTTTCTTT.